A selection of T cell receptor beta chains follows, all from one sample in a study of cytomegalovirus exposure and HLA in healthy donors. Some clones are missing from TCRdb's copy, which holds only in-frame ones; the method was immunoSEQ multiplex PCR. The sample has some 170,000 clones, less than 85% seen once; the top ten hold about 1.3%. Sequencing was carried out using PBMCs. Receptors were obtained from a man aged 55 to 69 in good health and CMV-seronegative. Both conserved end residues are part of each CDR3. The order of the fields is J gene, V gene, clone size, D gene, CDR3 protein, CDR3 DNA. D genes are given only for firm matches. Only some rows state a clone size, as once, few, many or a class for expanded clones.

j_call: TRBJ1-3
v_call: TRBV28
clone_size: .
d_call: TRBD1
cdr3_aa: CASSPPRGSFLSGNTIYF
cdr3_nt: TGTGCCAGCAGTCCCCCCAGGGGGTCCTTTCTCTCTGGAAACACCATATATTTT

j_call: TRBJ1-5
v_call: TRBV5-8
clone_size: .
d_call: .
cdr3_aa: CASSLFTTGVNQPQHF
cdr3_nt: TGTGCCAGCAGCTTGTTCACTACAGGCGTCAATCAGCCCCAGCATTTT

j_call: TRBJ2-3
v_call: TRBV30
clone_size: .
d_call: TRBD2
cdr3_aa: CAWSSGRTDTQYF
cdr3_nt: TGTGCCTGGAGTAGCGGGAGGACAGATACGCAGTATTTT

j_call: TRBJ2-7
v_call: TRBV6-5
clone_size: .
d_call: .
cdr3_aa: CASRQGGTYEQYF
cdr3_nt: TGTGCCAGCCGACAGGGCGGGACCTACGAGCAGTACTTC

j_call: TRBJ2-4
v_call: TRBV27
clone_size: few
d_call: TRBD2
cdr3_aa: CASSWAGENIQYF
cdr3_nt: TGTGCCAGCAGTTGGGCGGGAGAAAACATTCAGTACTTC

j_call: TRBJ1-5
v_call: TRBV18
clone_size: .
d_call: .
cdr3_aa: CASSPVDSPISVPQHF
cdr3_nt: TGTGCCAGCTCACCAGTTGACAGTCCCATCTCAGTCCCCCAGCATTTT

j_call: TRBJ2-3
v_call: TRBV5-1
clone_size: .
d_call: TRBD2
cdr3_aa: CASSRFSGTLRTDTQYF
cdr3_nt: TGCGCCAGCAGCAGATTTAGCGGGACCCTTCGGACAGATACGCAGTATTTT

j_call: TRBJ2-7
v_call: TRBV7-2
clone_size: .
d_call: .
cdr3_aa: CASNKDSRSSYEQYF
cdr3_nt: TGTGCCAGCAACAAGGACAGCAGGAGCTCCTACGAGCAGTACTTC

j_call: TRBJ2-3
v_call: TRBV5-1
clone_size: .
d_call: TRBD2
cdr3_aa: CASSLEGLAVDTQYF
cdr3_nt: TGCGCCAGCAGCTTGGAGGGACTAGCGGTAGATACGCAGTATTTT

j_call: TRBJ1-1
v_call: TRBV6-5
clone_size: few
d_call: TRBD1
cdr3_aa: CASSYQGGTEAFF
cdr3_nt: TGTGCCAGCAGTTACCAGGGGGGCACTGAAGCTTTCTTT

j_call: TRBJ2-3
v_call: TRBV9
clone_size: .
d_call: TRBD2
cdr3_aa: CASSWRGTSGRDTQYF
cdr3_nt: TGTGCCAGCAGTTGGAGGGGAACTAGCGGGAGGGATACGCAGTATTTT

j_call: TRBJ2-3
v_call: TRBV27
clone_size: .
d_call: .
cdr3_aa: CASSTAGELDTQYF
cdr3_nt: TGTGCCAGCAGTACCGCTGGGGAGTTGGATACGCAGTATTTT

j_call: TRBJ1-2
v_call: TRBV6-6
clone_size: .
d_call: .
cdr3_aa: CASSYVGPIQGGYTF
cdr3_nt: TGTGCCAGCAGTTACGTGGGCCCTATCCAGGGGGGCTACACCTTC

j_call: TRBJ2-1
v_call: TRBV5-4
clone_size: .
d_call: TRBD2
cdr3_aa: CASSLEGTSGYNEQFF
cdr3_nt: TGTGCCAGCAGCTTGGAGGGGACTAGCGGATACAATGAGCAGTTCTTC

j_call: TRBJ2-1
v_call: TRBV7-9
clone_size: .
d_call: TRBD2
cdr3_aa: CASSPPRRLAVYNEQFF
cdr3_nt: TGTGCCAGCAGCCCTCCCAGGCGTCTAGCGGTTTACAATGAGCAGTTCTTC

j_call: TRBJ2-3
v_call: TRBV7-9
clone_size: .
d_call: TRBD2
cdr3_aa: CSSSLDKGLVGSTDTQYF
cdr3_nt: TGTTCCAGCAGCTTAGATAAAGGACTAGTTGGGAGCACAGATACGCAGTATTTT

j_call: TRBJ1-1
v_call: TRBV6-1
clone_size: .
d_call: .
cdr3_aa: CASRAGRANTEAFF
cdr3_nt: TGTGCCAGCAGGGCAGGGAGGGCGAACACTGAAGCTTTCTTT

j_call: TRBJ1-1
v_call: TRBV21-1
clone_size: few
d_call: .
cdr3_aa: CASSQRRTAREEAFF
cdr3_nt: TGTGCCAGCAGCCAAAGGAGGACAGCCAGGGAGGAAGCTTTCTTT

j_call: TRBJ2-5
v_call: TRBV7-9
clone_size: once
d_call: TRBD1
cdr3_aa: CASSSLHSGTGETQYF
cdr3_nt: TGTGCCAGCAGCTCTCTACATTCCGGGACAGGGGAGACCCAGTACTTC

j_call: TRBJ1-5
v_call: TRBV27
clone_size: .
d_call: TRBD1
cdr3_aa: CASSLPPTGAGWTPQHF
cdr3_nt: TGTGCCAGCAGTTTACCGCCTACAGGGGCGGGTTGGACACCCCAGCATTTT

j_call: TRBJ2-4
v_call: TRBV19
clone_size: .
d_call: TRBD1
cdr3_aa: CASSRSGTGRFGFQYF
cdr3_nt: TGTGCCAGTAGCCGCTCCGGGACAGGACGATTTGGATTTCAGTACTTC

j_call: TRBJ2-3
v_call: TRBV6-5
clone_size: .
d_call: TRBD1
cdr3_aa: CASSYGGTGSTDTQYF
cdr3_nt: TGTGCCAGCAGTTACGGGGGGACAGGGTCCACAGATACGCAGTATTTT

j_call: TRBJ1-1
v_call: TRBV7-9
clone_size: .
d_call: .
cdr3_aa: CASSELADTEAFF
cdr3_nt: TGTGCCAGCAGCGAACTGGCGGACACTGAAGCTTTCTTT

j_call: TRBJ2-7
v_call: TRBV5-6
clone_size: .
d_call: TRBD1
cdr3_aa: CASSFGTGGGQYF
cdr3_nt: TGTGCCAGCAGCTTCGGGACAGGGGGAGGGCAGTACTTC

j_call: TRBJ2-5
v_call: TRBV5-1
clone_size: .
d_call: TRBD2
cdr3_aa: CASSLGRLAGAEETQYF
cdr3_nt: TGCGCCAGCAGCTTGGGTCGACTAGCGGGGGCCGAAGAGACCCAGTACTTC

j_call: TRBJ2-2
v_call: TRBV9
clone_size: .
d_call: .
cdr3_aa: CASSVDSTTGELFF
cdr3_nt: TGTGCCAGCAGCGTAGACAGTACTACCGGGGAGCTGTTTTTT

j_call: TRBJ2-1
v_call: TRBV2
clone_size: .
d_call: TRBD2
cdr3_aa: CASSGLAGPRGQFF
cdr3_nt: TGTGCCAGCAGTGGACTAGCGGGCCCCCGAGGGCAGTTCTTC

j_call: TRBJ1-2
v_call: TRBV28
clone_size: .
d_call: .
cdr3_aa: CASSQGHGWSYGYTF
cdr3_nt: TGTGCCAGCAGTCAGGGGCACGGGTGGAGCTATGGCTACACCTTC

j_call: TRBJ1-3
v_call: TRBV28
clone_size: .
d_call: TRBD1
cdr3_aa: CASSLPTRGTGRGNTIYF
cdr3_nt: TGTGCCAGCAGTTTGCCAACCCGAGGGACAGGGAGGGGAAACACCATATATTTT

j_call: TRBJ1-4
v_call: TRBV7-9
clone_size: .
d_call: TRBD1
cdr3_aa: CASSEFGTDNEKLFF
cdr3_nt: TGTGCCAGCAGCGAGTTCGGGACAGACAATGAAAAACTGTTTTTT

j_call: TRBJ2-3
v_call: TRBV5-1
clone_size: .
d_call: .
cdr3_aa: CASSFDRLTDTQYF
cdr3_nt: TGCGCCAGCAGCTTCGACAGGTTGACAGATACGCAGTATTTT

j_call: TRBJ2-5
v_call: TRBV4-1
clone_size: .
d_call: .
cdr3_aa: CASSPTGGGHQETQYF
cdr3_nt: TGCGCCAGCAGCCCTACAGGGGGGGGCCACCAAGAGACCCAGTACTTC

j_call: TRBJ1-2
v_call: TRBV7-8
clone_size: .
d_call: .
cdr3_aa: CASSLGQPGVYGYTF
cdr3_nt: TGTGCCAGCAGCTTAGGGCAGCCAGGGGTATATGGCTACACCTTC

j_call: TRBJ2-1
v_call: TRBV18
clone_size: .
d_call: TRBD2
cdr3_aa: CASSPRSGRSYEQFF
cdr3_nt: TGTGCCAGCTCACCACGTAGCGGGAGATCGTATGAGCAGTTCTTC

j_call: TRBJ2-3
v_call: TRBV6-5
clone_size: .
d_call: .
cdr3_aa: CASSYSLRGADTQYF
cdr3_nt: TGTGCCAGCAGTTACTCTCTCCGGGGAGCAGATACGCAGTATTTT

j_call: TRBJ2-5
v_call: TRBV6-5
clone_size: .
d_call: .
cdr3_aa: CASRSGETQYF
cdr3_nt: TGTGCCAGCAGGTCGGGGGAGACCCAGTACTTC

j_call: TRBJ1-3
v_call: TRBV5-1
clone_size: .
d_call: TRBD1
cdr3_aa: CASSQMGQISGNTIYF
cdr3_nt: TGCGCCAGCAGTCAAATGGGACAGATTTCTGGAAACACCATATATTTT

j_call: TRBJ2-7
v_call: TRBV5-6
clone_size: few
d_call: TRBD1
cdr3_aa: CASSLYRGQEQYF
cdr3_nt: TGTGCCAGCAGCTTGTACAGGGGGCAAGAGCAGTACTTC

j_call: TRBJ2-7
v_call: TRBV6-6
clone_size: few
d_call: TRBD2
cdr3_aa: CASSFALAGASYEQYF
cdr3_nt: TGTGCCAGCAGTTTCGCGCTAGCGGGTGCCTCCTACGAGCAGTACTTC

j_call: TRBJ1-2
v_call: TRBV4-1
clone_size: .
d_call: .
cdr3_aa: CASSQVGGFGYTF
cdr3_nt: TGCGCCAGCAGCCAAGTGGGAGGATTTGGCTACACCTTC